This T cell receptor (beta chain) derives from a study of blood T cell repertoires in COVID-19. Study background: Specimens from acute and convalescent COVID-19 originated in the United States, Italy and Spain. Nucleic acid was either cDNA or gDNA, and it came from T cells, B-cell-depleted T cells, or PBMCs.

Germline V gene sequence: CDR1 WNHNN, CDR2 SYGVQD (reference sequence). The CDR3 length is 16 residues. J gave up 5 bases and V 0 bases, and 7 bases lay outside the gene matches. Study processing details: Reference gene primer amplification yielded estimated nucleated cell counts. Sequenced by immunoSEQ multiplex PCR; TCRdb stores in-frame clones only, minus some. The DNA gave D and trimming, while V, J and clone size come from that table. Among about 69,000 clones listed, 90% were seen once. The sample taken for sequencing was peripheral blood. The rearrangement joins TRBV10-1 to TRBJ2-5; 9 bases are a match to TRBD2. This TCR was recovered from a man aged 50-59 years with acute or convalescent COVID-19. The CDR3 DNA reads TGCGCCAGCAGTGAGTCAGCGGGAGGTACGAAGGAGACCCAGTACTTC. This codes for CASSESAGGTKETQYF.